Listed below are T cell receptor beta chains from one sample, sequenced in a study of CD8 T cells in Susac syndrome. TCRdb passed the immunoSEQ multiplex PCR reads through MiXCR, listing each CDR3 protein once. The repertoire holds approximately 190,000 distinct CDR3 sequences, with 90% to 95% as singletons. Source material: CD4+ T cells from PBMCs. Receptors originate from a human donor with multiple sclerosis. The CDR3 runs from the conserved cysteine through the conserved F or W. The order of the fields is clone size, J gene, V gene, D gene, CDR3 DNA, CDR3 protein. The D gene is left open where the match is weak. Rows give clone size only sometimes, using once, few, many, or a class for an expanded clone.

clone size: NA
J gene: TRBJ1-2
V gene: TRBV15
D gene: NA
CDR3 DNA: TGTGCCACCAGCAGAGGCGGGGGTATTAACTATGGCTACACCTTC
CDR3 protein: CATSRGGGINYGYTF

clone size: NA
J gene: TRBJ2-7
V gene: TRBV30
D gene: NA
CDR3 DNA: TGTGCCTGGAGCCTGATGGGACACTCCTACGAGCAGTACTTC
CDR3 protein: CAWSLMGHSYEQYF

clone size: NA
J gene: TRBJ2-3
V gene: TRBV24-1
D gene: NA
CDR3 DNA: TGTGCCACCAGTGGGGTTGGATATACGCAGTATTTT
CDR3 protein: CATSGVGYTQYF

clone size: NA
J gene: TRBJ1-1
V gene: TRBV2
D gene: NA
CDR3 DNA: TGTGCCAGCAGTTTCCGGGGGCTAGAAGCTTTCTTT
CDR3 protein: CASSFRGLEAFF

clone size: few
J gene: TRBJ2-4
V gene: TRBV5-1
D gene: NA
CDR3 DNA: TGCGCCAGCAACATAGGAAACATTCAGTACTTC
CDR3 protein: CASNIGNIQYF

clone size: once
J gene: TRBJ1-1
V gene: TRBV29-1
D gene: NA
CDR3 DNA: TGCAGCGTTGAAGCGAGGAAAACAGGGGAAGCTTTCTTT
CDR3 protein: CSVEARKTGEAFF

clone size: NA
J gene: TRBJ1-5
V gene: TRBV9
D gene: NA
CDR3 DNA: TGTGCCAGCAGCGTAGACCCAGGTAATTGGCCCCAGCATTTT
CDR3 protein: CASSVDPGNWPQHF

clone size: NA
J gene: TRBJ2-3
V gene: TRBV29-1
D gene: NA
CDR3 DNA: TGCAGCGGAAGATCAGGACGGGGTACAGATACGCAGTATTTT
CDR3 protein: CSGRSGRGTDTQYF

clone size: NA
J gene: TRBJ2-7
V gene: TRBV29-1
D gene: NA
CDR3 DNA: TGCAGCGTTGCCGTAAGAGGGGTGGACAACGAGCAGTACTTC
CDR3 protein: CSVAVRGVDNEQYF

clone size: NA
J gene: TRBJ2-7
V gene: TRBV19
D gene: NA
CDR3 DNA: TGTGCCAGTAGTAAGGGACGGCACTACGAGCAGTACTTC
CDR3 protein: CASSKGRHYEQYF

clone size: NA
J gene: TRBJ1-2
V gene: TRBV29-1
D gene: NA
CDR3 DNA: TGCAGCGTTGCCACCACCAACAGGGATGGCTACACCTTC
CDR3 protein: CSVATTNRDGYTF

clone size: NA
J gene: TRBJ2-1
V gene: TRBV18
D gene: NA
CDR3 DNA: TGTGCCAGCTCACCAAGGGGAAGCTCCTACAATGAGCAGTTCTTC
CDR3 protein: CASSPRGSSYNEQFF

clone size: NA
J gene: TRBJ1-1
V gene: TRBV20-1
D gene: TRBD1
CDR3 DNA: TGCAGTGCTAGCCCGGGACAGGGACCTGAAGCTTTCTTT
CDR3 protein: CSASPGQGPEAFF

clone size: NA
J gene: TRBJ2-4
V gene: TRBV30
D gene: TRBD1
CDR3 DNA: TGTGCCTGGACCAGAGGGGGCTCGAACATTCAGTACTTC
CDR3 protein: CAWTRGGSNIQYF

clone size: NA
J gene: TRBJ1-1
V gene: TRBV12-5
D gene: NA
CDR3 DNA: TGTGCTAGTGGCTCGAACAGGGTTGGGGACACTGAAGCTTTCTTT
CDR3 protein: CASGSNRVGDTEAFF

clone size: NA
J gene: TRBJ1-1
V gene: TRBV5-4
D gene: NA
CDR3 DNA: TGTGCCAGCAGTCGTGGAACGAATCGACAAAAAGCTTTCTTT
CDR3 protein: CASSRGTNRQKAFF

clone size: NA
J gene: TRBJ1-5
V gene: TRBV29-1
D gene: NA
CDR3 DNA: TGCAGCGTTTCTGGAGAAAATAGCAATCAGCCCCAGCATTTT
CDR3 protein: CSVSGENSNQPQHF

clone size: once
J gene: TRBJ1-2
V gene: TRBV19
D gene: NA
CDR3 DNA: TGTGCCAGTATCGATCCTAACTATGGCTACACCTTC
CDR3 protein: CASIDPNYGYTF

clone size: NA
J gene: TRBJ1-1
V gene: TRBV29-1
D gene: NA
CDR3 DNA: TGCAGCGTCTGGAGTTACGCTGAAGCTTTCTTT
CDR3 protein: CSVWSYAEAFF

clone size: NA
J gene: TRBJ2-1
V gene: TRBV6-2/TRBV6-3
D gene: TRBD2
CDR3 DNA: TGTGCCAGCAGTTACAGAATAGCGGGAGAAGGTGAGCAGTTCTTC
CDR3 protein: CASSYRIAGEGEQFF

clone size: NA
J gene: TRBJ2-1
V gene: TRBV3-1
D gene: NA
CDR3 DNA: TGTGCCAGCAGCCAAGAAGGGACCCGGGGTGAGCAGTTCTTC
CDR3 protein: CASSQEGTRGEQFF

clone size: NA
J gene: TRBJ1-1
V gene: TRBV5-1
D gene: NA
CDR3 DNA: TGCGCCAGCAGCTTGGAACGGCCAGCGCAGAACACTGAAGCTTTCTTT
CDR3 protein: CASSLERPAQNTEAFF

clone size: NA
J gene: TRBJ1-1
V gene: TRBV20-1
D gene: NA
CDR3 DNA: TGCAGTGCTAGTGGGCAGCCCATGAACACTGAAGCTTTCTTT
CDR3 protein: CSASGQPMNTEAFF

clone size: once
J gene: TRBJ2-7
V gene: TRBV5-1
D gene: NA
CDR3 DNA: TGCGCCAGCAGCTTGGACGCCCACTCCTACGAGCAGTACTTC
CDR3 protein: CASSLDAHSYEQYF

clone size: NA
J gene: TRBJ2-7
V gene: TRBV2
D gene: NA
CDR3 DNA: TGTGCCAGCAGAGGAGGCGCGTTCTACGAGCAGTACTTC
CDR3 protein: CASRGGAFYEQYF

clone size: NA
J gene: TRBJ2-1
V gene: TRBV24-1
D gene: NA
CDR3 DNA: TGTGCCACCAGTGACCCAGGGACATTTACGGATGAGCAGTTCTTC
CDR3 protein: CATSDPGTFTDEQFF

clone size: NA
J gene: TRBJ1-1
V gene: TRBV30
D gene: NA
CDR3 DNA: TGTGCCTGGGGAGCCTCTGACAGGAACACTGAAGCTTTCTTT
CDR3 protein: CAWGASDRNTEAFF

clone size: NA
J gene: TRBJ2-7
V gene: TRBV27
D gene: NA
CDR3 DNA: TGTGCCAACCTTCTCCCGGAGAACAGAGAAGCCTACGAGCAGTACTTC
CDR3 protein: CANLLPENREAYEQYF

clone size: NA
J gene: TRBJ1-3
V gene: TRBV29-1
D gene: NA
CDR3 DNA: TGCAGCGTTAAACTGGGCTTCTCTGGAAACACCATATATTTT
CDR3 protein: CSVKLGFSGNTIYF

clone size: NA
J gene: TRBJ1-5
V gene: TRBV6-1
D gene: TRBD1
CDR3 DNA: TGTGCCAGCAGTCAACGACAGGGGGGGAGTAATCAGCCCCAGCATTTT
CDR3 protein: CASSQRQGGSNQPQHF

clone size: NA
J gene: TRBJ2-7
V gene: TRBV4-1
D gene: TRBD1
CDR3 DNA: TGCGCCAGCAGCCAACCTTTACCGGGACAGGGGATCTACGAGCAGTACTTC
CDR3 protein: CASSQPLPGQGIYEQYF

clone size: few
J gene: TRBJ2-3
V gene: TRBV7-8
D gene: NA
CDR3 DNA: TGTGCCAGCAGCTTAGCCGGGTTCGATACGCAGTATTTT
CDR3 protein: CASSLAGFDTQYF

clone size: NA
J gene: TRBJ2-5
V gene: TRBV30
D gene: NA
CDR3 DNA: TGTGCCTGGAGTGTAATCCTCCAAGAGACCCAGTACTTC
CDR3 protein: CAWSVILQETQYF

clone size: NA
J gene: TRBJ1-2
V gene: TRBV5-6
D gene: NA
CDR3 DNA: TGTGCCAGCAGCCTGAATCGGAGGGCCTATGGCTACACCTTC
CDR3 protein: CASSLNRRAYGYTF

clone size: once
J gene: TRBJ2-7
V gene: TRBV5-6
D gene: TRBD1
CDR3 DNA: TGTGCCAGCAGCTTGAGGGGGCGCTTCCACGAGCAGTACTTC
CDR3 protein: CASSLRGRFHEQYF

clone size: once
J gene: TRBJ2-2
V gene: TRBV3-1
D gene: NA
CDR3 DNA: TGTGCCAGCAGCCAAATGGCAAACACCGGGGAGCTGTTTTTT
CDR3 protein: CASSQMANTGELFF

clone size: NA
J gene: TRBJ1-3
V gene: TRBV12-3/TRBV12-4
D gene: NA
CDR3 DNA: TGTGCCAGCAGCCGGGGTACGATGTCTGGAAACACCATATATTTT
CDR3 protein: CASSRGTMSGNTIYF

clone size: NA
J gene: TRBJ1-4
V gene: TRBV29-1
D gene: TRBD1
CDR3 DNA: TGCAGCGTTCGGACGGGACAGGGCGAAAAACTGTTTTTT
CDR3 protein: CSVRTGQGEKLFF

clone size: NA
J gene: TRBJ1-1
V gene: TRBV27
D gene: TRBD1
CDR3 DNA: TGTGCCAGCACCCCACGATCGGGACAGTCTGAAGCTTTCTTT
CDR3 protein: CASTPRSGQSEAFF

clone size: NA
J gene: TRBJ1-1
V gene: TRBV18
D gene: NA
CDR3 DNA: TGTGCCAGCTCACCACAGTCGAACACTGAAGCTTTCTTT
CDR3 protein: CASSPQSNTEAFF

clone size: few
J gene: TRBJ2-7
V gene: TRBV11-3
D gene: TRBD1
CDR3 DNA: TGTGCCAGCAGCTTACGACAGGGTGCCAACGAGCAGTACTTC
CDR3 protein: CASSLRQGANEQYF